This TCR beta chain was recorded in a study of T cell repertoires in cytomegalovirus infection. This clonotype was seen only a few times. The germline V and J ends were trimmed by 5 bases and 2 bases, with 10 bases remaining between them. From germline, CDR1 is MDHEN and CDR2 SYDVKM. The CDR3 is 14 amino acids. TCRdb processed the reads anew with MiXCR; each CDR3 protein has one entry. The sample consists of 150,000 to 200,000 distinct CDR3 sequences, approximately 19% of them appearing once. The chain links TRBV28 to TRBJ1-5; tentative D call: TRBD1 (6 bases). The sample comprised PBMCs. The source of this sequence is a human donor in good health (CMV status not recorded). Some clones in this sample may be carry-over from other donors' samples. For the CDR3, the DNA is TGTGCCAGCAGTACCGGGGGCCGCAATCAGCCCCAGCATTTT. Translation: CASSTGGRNQPQHF.